The table lists the clone carrying this T cell receptor (beta chain) with a few counts. Its antigen is not known. V was pared by 7 bases and J by 10 bases, with 7 bases of the junction left unmatched. This CDR3 contains 15 residues. Germline CDR1 is MNHEY and CDR2 is SMNVEV (reference sequence). The data belong to a study of OX40 agonist ivuxolimab in advanced cancers. Study information: Prior anti-PD-1, anti-PD-L1 or anti-CTLA-4 therapy was allowed; roughly 40% had some. Overall study findings and caveats: Determination of antigen specificity was not performed for the expanded peripheral T cells. Compared with CD4+, CD8+ T cells on average had more expanded clones. Some patients who did not respond also had low normalized T-cell clonal expansion.

Sequencing was performed with immunoSEQ multiplex PCR; in TCRdb, only in-frame clones are kept and a portion is missing. The sample yields some 45,000 clones, around 92% seen once. The sample in question was CD4+ or CD8+ T cells sorted from blood, obtained in a trial of the OX40 agonist ivuxolimab. This sequence originates from an adult with an advanced solid tumor such as melanoma, head and neck, liver or kidney cancer. The chain recombines TRBV27 with TRBJ2-1; 16 nucleotides align to TRBD2. CDR3 coding DNA: TGTGCCAGCACCCCCGGGACTAGCGGGAGGGGCGAGCAGTTCTTC. Protein product: CASTPGTSGRGEQFF.